This T cell receptor (beta chain) was obtained from a study of identical twins. V was clipped by 3 bases and J by 2 bases, with 8 bases between them. There are 13 residues in the CDR3. General observations from the study: Cord blood beta clonotypes present at high abundance carried fewer insertions; no such pattern appeared in memory repertoires.

TCRdb used MiXCR to reprocess the 5' RACE reads, holding one entry per CDR3 protein. The sample carries hundreds of thousands of distinct CDR3 sequences, around a sixth recorded once. This clonotype was observed at least ten times. Its antigen is still unknown. These data were also filed under a second study, of T cells expressing NK-cell markers.

This TCR was recovered from a woman younger than 30 in good health. Material: PBMCs. The chain recombines TRBV12-3 or TRBV12-4 with TRBJ2-7; D remains ambiguous. CDR3 nucleotides: TGTGCCAGCAGTTTCGGACCCGCCTACGAGCAGTACTTC. Its translation: CASSFGPAYEQYF.